Below, 21 T cell receptor beta chains from the same sample are listed, as sequenced in a study of cytomegalovirus exposure and HLA in healthy donors. The PCR employed 60 Vbeta primers together with 13 Jbeta primers. Only in-frame clones appear in the TCRdb table, and some are missing; sequencing was by immunoSEQ multiplex PCR. The sample lists 65,000 to 85,000 clones, about three quarters occurring once. The sequencing sample was made of PBMCs. Receptors were obtained from a male donor in good health and CMV-seropositive.

The chain combines TRBV28 with TRBJ2-6; D gene ambiguous. There are 14 residues in the CDR3. Trimming took 3 bases from V and 2 from J, leaving 5 bases between them. Germline V CDR1 and CDR2: MDHEN, SYDVKM. Here the CDR3 DNA reads TGTGCCAGCAGTTTCTTTGCTGGGGCCAACGTCCTGACTTTC. Translating gives CASSFFAGANVLTF.

The V call is TRBV9, the J call TRBJ1-6, with D possibly matching TRBD1 (6 bases). The germline gives CDR1 SGDLS, CDR2 YYNGEE. The V end was cut by 3 bases, the J end by 7 bases, with 14 bases between. The CDR3 consists of 15 residues. The CDR3 nucleotides are TGTGCCAGCAGCGCCTCGGGACAATTAAATTCACCCCTCCACTTT. Its protein product is CASSASGQLNSPLHF.

V is TRBV11-3 and J is TRBJ2-5, with 11 positions matching TRBD2. The V and J ends lost 1 base and 5 bases, in that order; junction bases with no gene match: 9. The CDR3 runs 17 residues. Germline V lookup: CDR1 SGHNT, CDR2 YENEEA. The CDR3, as DNA: TGTGCCAGCAGCTTAGGGTACCTAGCGGGGGGATTTGAGACCCAGTACTTC. This translates into CASSLGYLAGGFETQYF.

The genes are TRBV19 and TRBJ2-3, with 7 bases aligning to TRBD2. The germline V gene has CDR1 LNHDA and CDR2 SQIVND (reference sequence). CDR3 length: 16 amino acids. V shed 3 bases, J shed 0 bases, and the junction held 6 bases outside the gene matches. CDR3 sequence: CASSIGLGPSTDTQYF. The DNA of the CDR3 is TGTGCCAGTAGTATCGGACTAGGACCTAGCACAGATACGCAGTATTTT.

In this sample, this clone turned up a few times. V and J are TRBV10-3 and TRBJ1-2, with 9 bases that match TRBD1. Per germline, CDR1 ENHRY and CDR2 SYGVKD. The CDR3 is 14 amino acids. After removal of 0 bases from V and 5 bases from J, the junction contained 1 base not matched to a gene. The CDR3 DNA reads TGTGCCATCAGTGAGTCAGGGACAGGGTATGGCTACACCTTC. Translation: CAISESGTGYGYTF.

The chain recombines TRBV6-1 with TRBJ2-3, with TRBD1 matching 8 bases. V lost 7 bases to trimming and J lost 7 bases; unmatched junction nucleotides: 10. This CDR3 has 14 residues. Germline loops: CDR1 MNHNS, CDR2 SASEGT. In nucleotides, the CDR3 is TGTGCCAGCACTAGAGACCAGGGGGCAAATACGCAGTATTTT. The encoded protein is CASTRDQGANTQYF.

The chain recombines TRBV4-2 with TRBJ1-2, with 7 bases that match TRBD1. CDR1 and CDR2 from the germline V gene are LGHNA and YNFKEQ. CDR3 length: 15 residues. The ends lost 0 bases at V and 4 bases at J; junction bases unmatched: 5. The CDR3 coding sequence is TGTGCCAGCAGCCAAGATCAGGACAGGTTCTATGGCTACACCTTC. Translated: CASSQDQDRFYGYTF.

The chain carries TRBV9 and TRBJ2-3; a weak D match, TRBD2 (5 bases). Germline loops: CDR1 SGDLS, CDR2 YYNGEE. The CDR3 consists of 15 residues. Trimming took 1 base from V and 0 from J, leaving 9 bases between them. CDR3 sequence: CASSVKSGSTDTQYF. The CDR3 DNA is TGTGCCAGCAGCGTAAAAAGCGGCAGCACAGATACGCAGTATTTT.

This clone has a single count. The chain employs TRBV7-2 and TRBJ2-7, with D possibly TRBD1 on 5 matching bases. The CDR3 is made up of 16 amino acids. Between the trimmed V and J ends, which lost 1 base and 1 base, there was a span of 14 bases. The germline V gene has CDR1 SGHTA and CDR2 FQGNSA. DNA for the CDR3: TGTGCCAGCAGCTTAGTGGCAGGGCAAAAATCCTACGAGCAGTACTTC. Translating gives CASSLVAGQKSYEQYF.

This clone turned up a few times. CDR3 region: CATSKPGQGEQFF. CDR3 sequence (DNA): TGTGCCACCTCCAAACCGGGACAGGGTGAGCAGTTCTTC. The rearrangement links TRBV9 to TRBJ2-1; TRBD1 aligns across 9 bases. V was clipped by 9 bases and J by 9 bases; unmatched bases: 10. CDR3 length: 13 residues. The germline gives CDR1 SGDLS, CDR2 YYNGEE.

The CDR3 loop is CASSAGGGPWENTIYF. CDR3 bases: TGTGCCAGCAGTGCGGGGGGCGGCCCGTGGGAAAACACCATATATTTT. The chain carries TRBV6-4 and TRBJ1-3, with TRBD1 as a possible D gene (6 bases). Germline V gene lookup returns CDR1 MRHNA and CDR2 SNTAGT. The CDR3 spans 16 residues. Trimming removed 4 bases at V and 6 bases at J, with 19 bases between.

The genes are TRBV11-2 and TRBJ1-6; D is perhaps TRBD1 (5 bases). Germline CDR1 is SGHAT and CDR2 is FQNNGV. V dropped 0 bases and J dropped 8 bases, with 14 bases sitting between them. This CDR3 has 16 residues. The CDR3 here is CASSLDLGGIHSPLHF. The CDR3, as DNA: TGTGCCAGCAGCTTAGATCTTGGGGGGATCCATTCACCCCTCCACTTT.

The rearrangement joins TRBV11-2 to TRBJ2-3; TRBD2 agrees at 8 bases. CDR3 length equals 17 residues. V dropped 5 bases and J dropped 7; count of bases not matched to a gene: 17. Germline values: CDR1 SGHAT, CDR2 FQNNGV. The CDR3 nucleotides read TGTGCCAGCAGCCCCACGGGGGGCGGGGGGAGGAGTTATACGCAGTATTTT. This sequence encodes CASSPTGGGGRSYTQYF.

The gene calls are TRBV19 and TRBJ1-1; TRBD1 is a possible D gene (5 bases). The germline V gene has CDR1 LNHDA and CDR2 SQIVND (reference sequence). Deletions cut 10 bases from V and 3 bases from J, with 18 bases between. This CDR3 contains 14 residues. The CDR3 DNA sequence: TGTGCCACCACCGGGACGGCGGGACACACTGAAGCTTTCTTT. Protein product: CATTGTAGHTEAFF. The entire variable domain, with the rest obtained from reference TRBV19 and TRBJ1-1, is as follows: DGGITQSPKYLFRKEGQNVTLSCEQNLNHDAMYWYRQDPGQGLRLIYYSQIVNDFQKGDIAEGYSVSREKKESFPLTVTSAQKNPTAFYLCATTGTAGHTEAFFGQGTRLTVV.

The chain couples TRBV5-4 to TRBJ2-3, with D unresolved. Germline V gene data show CDR1 as SGHNT and CDR2 as YYREEE (reference sequence). The CDR3 is made up of 11 amino acids. V lost 9 bases to trimming and J lost 0 bases, with 5 bases between them. CDR3 DNA sequence: TGTGCCACCACTAGCACAGATACGCAGTATTTT. This translates into CATTSTDTQYF.

This chain joins TRBV2 and TRBJ1-2, with 9 bases identical to TRBD1. Germline V gene lookup returns CDR1 SNHLY and CDR2 FYNNEI. The CDR3 covers 15 residues. V lost 7 bases and J lost 6; bases outside the gene matches: 12. The CDR3 DNA is TGTGCCAGCAAGAACAGGGGGCGAAATTCCGATGGCTACACCTTC. Translating it yields CASKNRGRNSDGYTF.

The chain employs TRBV7-9 and TRBJ2-7, with D possibly TRBD1 on 5 matching bases. The V end was cut by 5 bases, the J end by 7 bases, with 15 bases between. This CDR3 region has 13 residues. Germline V lookup: CDR1 SEHNR, CDR2 FQNEAQ (reference sequence). In nucleotides, the CDR3 is TGTGCCAGCAGCCCCCGGACAAAAACAGAGCAGTACTTC. Translating it yields CASSPRTKTEQYF.

This chain joins TRBV10-3 and TRBJ1-5; 8 nucleotides agree with TRBD1. V lost 6 bases, J lost 5 bases, and 3 bases stayed unmatched. The V gene's germline CDR1 is ENHRY and CDR2 SYGVKD. The CDR3 is 13 residues long. The CDR3 nucleotides read TGTGCCATCAGACAGGGGGGCGATCAGCCCCAGCATTTT. Encoded protein: CAIRQGGDQPQHF.

This clone occurred a few times. This same CDR3 is encoded by further DNA sequences in the sample. The J gene is TRBJ2-5, the V gene TRBV4-2, with a possible D match to TRBD2 (7 bases). The CDR3 totals 17 residues. In germline, CDR1 is LGHNA, CDR2 YNFKEQ. The germline V and J ends were trimmed by 2 bases and 3 bases, with 19 bases remaining between them. CDR3 DNA: TGTGCCAGCAGCCAATCCCCCGGGGGGCGGGGAGAAGAGACCCAGTACTTC. This sequence encodes CASSQSPGGRGEETQYF.

This clone was recorded only once. The chain has TRBV4-1 and TRBJ2-3; D remains ambiguous. Germline values: CDR1 MGHRA, CDR2 YSYEKL. The V end lost 4 bases, the J end lost 4 bases, and 9 bases lay between the germline ends. CDR3 length: 13 residues. The CDR3 DNA follows: TGCGCCAGCAGCCGAACCCAGTCAGATACGCAGTATTTT. This translates into CASSRTQSDTQYF.

V is TRBV7-9 and J is TRBJ2-6; D possibly corresponds to TRBD2 (6 bases). Germline CDR1 reads SEHNR; CDR2 reads FQNEAQ (reference sequence). This CDR3 comprises 16 residues. The ends were cut back, 7 bases at V and 0 bases at J, with 13 bases in the middle. CDR3 protein: CASTIIGGSGANVLTF. CDR3 sequence (DNA): TGTGCCAGCACCATAATCGGGGGCTCTGGGGCCAACGTCCTGACTTTC.